The 28 T cell receptor delta chains presented below share a single source sample, sequenced in a study of γδ T cells in repeated Plasmodium falciparum infection. Bulk repertoires came from Vgamma9/Vdelta2+ or Vdelta2-negative gammadelta T cells flow-sorted from PBMC. TCRdb re-called the multiplex PCR reads with CATT. This sample yields roughly 86,000 delta-chain clones, of which 1.4% are seen a single time; around 8.5% belongs to the top ten. The sample consisted of gamma-delta T cells from blood. The receptor set was obtained from a pool of human donors (malaria-infected and uninfected, not separated).

About this clone itself: With a far larger clone one base away, a read error is the likely cause. Distinct nucleotide sequences in the sample also encode this CDR3. The chain has TRDV1 and TRDJ1; the D gene could be TRDD1 or TRDD3 (5 bases each). The CDR3 has 16 residues. Germline CDR1 reads TSWWSYY; CDR2 reads QGS. Here the CDR3 reads CALGEHEGIGTDKLIF. The CDR3 DNA reads TGTGCCCTTGGGGAACATGAGGGAATAGGGACCGATAAACTCATCTTT.

This clone was seen a handful of times. TCRdb's entry gives the protein of a much larger clone, which mismatches this DNA's translation at residue 8, likely from a read error; the protein reported here is translated from the DNA. V gene TRDV1 combines with J gene TRDJ1; 12 bases line up with TRDD3. TCRdb supplies no J gene; here it was assigned by aligning the nucleotide sequence to germline. This CDR3 comprises 21 residues. The germline CDR1 and CDR2 sequences are TSWWSYY and QGS. V was pared by 4 bases and J by 3 bases, with 21 bases of the junction left unmatched. DNA for the CDR3: TGTGCTCTTGGGGGTGGGGCCCTCCTACTACTGGGGGATACAGGGCCCGATAAACTCATCTTT. Residues: CALGGGALLLLGDTGPDKLIF.

This clone was seen a handful of times. The mismatch at residue 12 between this DNA's translation and the TCRdb protein of a much larger clone likely reflects a read error; the protein shown is translated from the DNA. V is TRDV2 and J is TRDJ2; possibly TRDD1 or TRDD2 for D (5 bases each). The ends were cut back, 0 bases at V and 4 bases at J, with 20 bases in the middle. The germline V gene encodes CDR1 GEAIGNYY and CDR2 EKD. The CDR3 sequence is 18 residues long. The CDR3 loop reads CACDTVGNPSASTAQLFF. In DNA, the CDR3 is TGTGCCTGTGACACCGTGGGAAATCCTTCTGCTTCGACAGCACAACTCTTCTTT.

Points on this clone: It differs at one base from a far larger clone, so likely a read error. Different DNA sequences within this sample yield the same CDR3. The V gene is TRDV1, the J gene TRDJ1; the match to TRDD3 covers 8 bases. With 4 bases clipped from V and 0 bases from J, the junction kept 25 bases outside the gene matches. This CDR3 has 22 amino acids. Germline V lookup: CDR1 TSWWSYY, CDR2 QGS. The chain's CDR3 is CALGAGSQLIFTGGRHTDKLIF. The CDR3 DNA is TGTGCTCTTGGGGCCGGCTCCCAGCTAATCTTTACTGGGGGTAGACACACCGATAAACTCATCTTT.

In this sample, this clone turned up a few times. TCRdb lists the protein of a much larger clone for this DNA, which differs at residue 5, so this is likely a read error; the protein given here is translated from the DNA itself. The V gene is TRDV2, the J gene TRDJ1; no clear D gene. TCRdb is silent on the J gene; assignment here came from matching the DNA to germline. Germline loops: CDR1 GEAIGNYY, CDR2 EKD. The CDR3 consists of 14 residues. V gave up 3 bases and J gave up 0 bases, with 10 bases separating them. The CDR3 DNA is TGTGCCTGTGACCCAGGTCGGCACACCGATAAACTCATCTTT. Translating gives CACDPGRHTDKLIF.

The V gene was left uncalled, and the J gene is TRDJ1; the table's D call, TRDD3, has no DNA check behind it. This CDR3 region has 12 residues. The CDR3 reads CSAGGDTDKLIF. CDR3 in DNA: TGCAGTGCTGGGGGAGACACCGATAAACTCATCTTT.

There are a few counts of this clone. The V gene was left uncalled, and the J gene is TRDJ1; TRDD3, as called in the table, went unchecked against the DNA. This CDR3 has 25 amino acids. CDR3 nucleotide sequence: TGTGCTCTTGGGGAAGAGCCCCCCGCCATTCCACACTGGGGGATACATGGTCGGGACACCGATAAACTCATCTTT. This gives the protein CALGEEPPAIPHWGIHGRDTDKLIF.

To note about this clone: TCRdb has a much larger clone's protein, which differs at residue 8 from the translation of this DNA, likely because of a read error; what is shown is the protein translated from the DNA. V usage is TRDV2 and J usage is TRDJ1; 10 bases match TRDD3. The CDR3 has 15 residues. The V gene end was trimmed by 3 bases and the J gene end by 14 bases; junction bases not matched to a gene: 17. Germline V gene lookup returns CDR1 GEAIGNYY and CDR2 EKD. CDR3 protein: CACDLRLVTGGCFIF. DNA of the CDR3: TGTGCCTGTGACCTTCGGCTTGTGACTGGGGGATGTTTTATCTTT.

A word on this clone: TCRdb assigns this DNA the protein of a much larger clone, which departs from its translation at residue 4; this likely reflects a read error, and the protein shown comes from translating the DNA. J is TRDJ3 and V is TRDV2; 9 bases map to TRDD3. TCRdb does not report a J gene; here it was assigned by matching the DNA to germline references. CDR3 size: 23 residues. V shed 5 bases and J 0 bases; nucleotides not matched to a gene: 22. CDR1 and CDR2 (germline): GEAIGNYY, EKD. CDR3 in amino acids: CACGPVGTSTGGPSSWDTRQMFF. DNA of the CDR3: TGTGCCTGTGGCCCGGTTGGGACCAGTACTGGGGGACCCAGCTCCTGGGACACCCGACAGATGTTTTTC.

As for this clone: TCRdb lists the protein of a much larger clone for this DNA, which differs at residue 13, so this is likely a read error; the protein given here is translated from the DNA itself. The J gene went uncalled, whereas the V gene is TRAV38-2/DV8. CDR1 is TSESDYY and CDR2 is QEAYKQQN in the germline V gene. The length of the CDR3 is 14 residues. The CDR3 loop reads CAYKTYWNTDKLTF. CDR3 sequence (DNA): TGTGCTTATAAGACGTACTGGAACACCGATAAACTCACCTTT.

In this sample, this clone turned up many times. The chain joins TRDV1 to TRDJ1; D perhaps matches TRDD3 (7 bases). The germline V gene encodes CDR1 TSWWSYY and CDR2 QGS. The CDR3 runs to 22 residues. V was clipped by 5 bases and J by 6 bases, with 40 bases between them. The CDR3: CALGPKAFRTTADFWGSHKLIF. The CDR3 DNA follows: TGTGCTCTTGGGCCAAAGGCCTTCCGAACTACAGCCGATTTCTGGGGGTCGCATAAACTCATCTTT.

This clone was picked up a small number of times. TCRdb's protein, taken from a much larger clone, differs from this DNA's translation at residue 19, likely owing to a read error; the protein displayed comes from the DNA. The J gene has no call, while the V gene is TRDV3; the table's D call TRDD3 went unverified against the DNA. Germline V gene sequence: CDR1 TVYSNPD, CDR2 GDNSRS (reference sequence). This CDR3 comprises 21 residues. The CDR3 loop reads CAFPDTLLGDPNHSYTDKPIF. The DNA of the CDR3 is TGTGCCTTCCCTGATACCCTACTGGGGGACCCAAATCACTCGTACACCGATAAACCCATCTTT.

Note on this clone: The protein given by TCRdb reflects a much larger clone and differs at residue 13 from this DNA's translation, likely from a read error; the protein shown is the DNA's translation. The CDR3 loop reads CACDSLLGENTDELIF. DNA for the CDR3: TGTGCCTGTGACTCCTTACTGGGGGAAAACACCGATGAACTCATCTTT. V is TRDV2 and J is TRDJ1; 9 bases are shared with TRDD3. In the absence of a J gene in TCRdb, the DNA was matched to germline to assign it here. Germline CDR1 is GEAIGNYY and CDR2 is EKD. The CDR3 totals 16 residues.

Only a few counts were recorded for this clone. The TCRdb protein comes from a much larger clone and disagrees with this DNA's translation at residue 7, likely due to a read error; the protein given here is derived from the DNA. This chain joins TRDV2 and TRDJ1; D call uncertain. Germline matching of the DNA provided the J gene here, since TCRdb leaves it blank. This CDR3 spans 16 amino acids. V gave up 0 bases and J gave up 7 bases, with 20 bases separating them. Germline V gives CDR1 GEAIGNYY, CDR2 EKD. CDR3 residues: CACDTVTWNPPPKLIF. CDR3 DNA sequence: TGTGCCTGTGACACCGTTACGTGGAACCCTCCTCCTAAACTCATCTTT.

There are many counts of this clone. For this DNA, TCRdb reports the protein of a much larger clone, which diverges at residue 8, most likely from a read error; the protein presented here is translated directly from the DNA. V usage is TRDV2 and J usage is TRDJ1; 7 bases match TRDD3. No J segment appears in TCRdb, so it was assigned here by matching the sequence to germline. CDR1 is GEAIGNYY, CDR2 EKD, per germline. The CDR3 covers 16 residues. Trimming took 4 bases from V and 7 from J; bases not matched to a gene: 17. DNA of the CDR3: TGTGCCTGTGATTGGGTACTGTGGGATACCTCCCTTAAACTCATCTTT. This sequence encodes CACDWVLWDTSLKLIF.

This clone was found many times. This same CDR3 is encoded by further DNA sequences in the sample. This sequence joins TRDV1 and TRDJ1, with D perhaps assigned TRDD2 or TRDD3 (9 bases each). V was clipped by 2 bases and J by 2 bases, with 36 bases between them. Germline V gene sequence: CDR1 TSWWSYY, CDR2 QGS. This CDR3 is built from 23 residues. The CDR3 DNA follows: TGTGCTCTTGGGGAATCCTTCCTACGACCAAATACTCATACTGGGGGAGAAACCGATAAACTCATCTTT. This sequence encodes CALGESFLRPNTHTGGETDKLIF.

This clone has a handful of counts. A single base is all that separates this from a far larger clone, so a read error is likely. The sample has other DNA sequences that encode this CDR3 too. The chain is built from TRDV1 and TRDJ4; TRDD3 aligns across 11 bases. TCRdb gives no J gene; it was assigned here by matching the DNA to germline. With V trimmed by 0 bases and J by 0 bases, 21 bases remained unmatched. The germline V gene encodes CDR1 TSWWSYY and CDR2 QGS. This CDR3 has 22 amino acids. The CDR3 loop reads CALGELANFITGGYAPARPLIF. The CDR3 DNA reads as TGTGCTCTTGGGGAACTAGCCAATTTCATTACTGGGGGATATGCCCCGGCCAGACCCCTGATCTTT.

About this clone: TCRdb shows a much larger clone's protein in place of this DNA's translation, and the two differ at residue 17, likely through a read error; the protein shown is translated from the DNA. The rearrangement links TRDV3 to TRDJ1; 9 nucleotides agree with TRDD3. The J gene is not listed in TCRdb, so it was assigned here from a DNA match to germline. The CDR3 sequence is 21 residues long. Germline CDR1 and CDR2: TVYSNPD and GDNSRS (reference sequence). The CDR3 DNA is TGTGCCTTCCCTGATACCCTACTGGGGGACCCAAATCACTCGTACACCAATAAACTCATCTTT. Protein sequence: CAFPDTLLGDPNHSYTNKLIF. Full variable domain (outside the CDR3, taken from reference TRDV3 and TRDJ1): CDKVTQSSPDQTVASGSEVVLLCTYDTVYSNPDLFWYRIRPDYSFQFVFYGDNSRSEGADFTQGRFSVKHILTQKAFHLVISPVRTEDSATYYCAFPDTLLGDPNHSYTNKLIFGKGTRVTVEP.

This clone was counted only a few times. TCRdb's listed protein matches a much larger clone and diverges from this DNA's translation at residue 6, likely through a read error; the protein shown comes from the DNA. CDR3 nucleotide sequence: TGTGCTCTTGGGGAAAGTCTCGTCCCTCGGGTTACTGGGGGATACGCGTCCGATAAACTCATCTTT. It is translated as CALGESLVPRVTGGYASDKLIF. This rearrangement joins TRDV1 to TRDJ1; 13 bases line up with TRDD3. CDR1 TSWWSYY and CDR2 QGS come from the germline V gene. The J segment lost 3 bases and the V segment lost 2 bases, leaving 21 bases of the junction unmatched. The CDR3 spans 22 residues.

About this clone itself: TCRdb's listed protein matches a much larger clone and diverges from this DNA's translation at residue 3, likely through a read error; the protein shown comes from the DNA. The rearrangement uses TRDV2 and TRDJ1, with 10 nucleotides matching TRDD3. The J gene, not given by TCRdb, was assigned here from a germline match of the nucleotide sequence. Trimming cost V 9 bases and J 0 bases; bases outside gene matches: 15. The germline V gene has CDR1 GEAIGNYY and CDR2 EKD. This CDR3 has 17 residues. The CDR3 loop reads CATRTTLLGDDTDKLIF. CDR3 bases: TGTGCCACCCGGACCACTCTACTGGGGGATGACACCGATAAACTCATCTTT.

This clone was observed a few times. The TCRdb protein, from a much larger clone, departs from this DNA's translation at residue 8, likely by read error; the protein shown derives from the DNA. This rearrangement joins TRDV3 to TRDJ1; D possibly corresponds to TRDD3 (6 bases). The CDR3 is made up of 12 amino acids. Per germline, CDR1 TVYSNPD and CDR2 GDNSRS (reference sequence). Trimming took off 2 bases at V and 6 bases at J, with 13 bases between the two ends. The CDR3 bases are TGTGCCTTTTTAGATACGGGCAATAAACTCATCTTT. Translating gives CAFLDTGNKLIF.

This clone qualifies as medium-sized. The V gene is TRDV2, the J gene TRDJ3; 9 bases are a match to TRDD3. V was pared by 3 bases and J by 0 bases, with 8 bases of the junction left unmatched. This CDR3 has 19 amino acids. In germline, CDR1 is GEAIGNYY, CDR2 EKD. The CDR3 DNA reads TGTGCCTGTGACTCTGTACTGGGGGAGAGCTCCTGGGACACCCGACAGATGTTTTTC. Translating it yields CACDSVLGESSWDTRQMFF.

About this clone: For this DNA, TCRdb reports the protein of a much larger clone, which diverges at residue 8, most likely from a read error; the protein presented here is translated directly from the DNA. The V and J genes are TRDV2 and TRDJ1, with 10 positions matching TRDD3. The J gene, missing from TCRdb, was assigned here through DNA to germline matching. V trimming: 3 bases; J trimming: 2 bases; junction bases outside the gene matches: 17. CDR1 GEAIGNYY and CDR2 EKD come from the germline V gene. This CDR3 is 19 amino acids long. As DNA, the CDR3 is TGTGCCTGTGACTCGATAGGGACGCCTGTACTGGGGGATACCGATAAACTCATCTTT. Protein: CACDSIGTPVLGDTDKLIF.

The V gene is TRDV3, the J gene TRDJ1, with TRDD3 matching 12 bases. In the absence of a J gene in TCRdb, the DNA was matched to germline to assign it here. The CDR3 spans 19 residues. The V gene end was trimmed by 1 base and the J gene end by 3 bases; junction bases not matched to a gene: 18. Germline V CDR1 and CDR2: TVYSNPD, GDNSRS (reference sequence). For the CDR3, the DNA is TGTGCCTTTATCCCTACTTCCACCTACTGGGGGATACTCCCCGATAAACTCATCTTT. It codes for CAFIPTSTYWGILPDKLIF.

This clone has just a few counts. The protein given by TCRdb reflects a much larger clone and differs at residue 17 from this DNA's translation, likely from a read error; the protein shown is the DNA's translation. The CDR3 reads CACDSTGGYSGSWDTRRMFF. For the CDR3, the DNA is TGTGCCTGTGACAGTACTGGGGGATACTCGGGCTCCTGGGACACCCGACGGATGTTTTTC. V gene TRDV2 combines with J gene TRDJ3, with TRDD3 matching 12 bases. The J gene is absent in TCRdb and was assigned here via DNA matching to germline. Germline loops: CDR1 GEAIGNYY, CDR2 EKD. CDR3 length equals 20 residues.

A note on this clone: TCRdb attributes to this sequence the protein of a much larger clone, which differs from the DNA translation at residue 5; a read error is likely, and the protein displayed is translated from the DNA. V usage is TRDV1 and J usage is TRDJ1; TRDD3 agrees at 8 bases. This CDR3 spans 16 amino acids. CDR1 and CDR2 from the germline V gene are TSWWSYY and QGS. J gave up 6 bases and V 4 bases, and 13 bases lay outside the gene matches. CDR3 sequence: CALGGDLFLGENKLIF. The DNA for the CDR3 is TGTGCTCTTGGGGGAGATCTTTTTCTGGGGGAAAATAAACTCATCTTT.

Regarding this clone: Since a far larger clone is one base different, this is likely a read error. The same CDR3 arises from other DNA sequences in this sample as well. The chain combines TRDV2 with TRDJ1, with 12 nucleotides matching TRDD3. TCRdb is silent on the J gene; assignment here came from matching the DNA to germline. Germline V gives CDR1 GEAIGNYY, CDR2 EKD. The CDR3 loop spans 17 amino acids. The CDR3 here is CACDTGYWGIQPDKLIF. The CDR3 nucleotides are TGTGCCTGTGACACCGGCTACTGGGGGATACAACCCGACAAACTCATCTTT.

This clone has a handful of counts. This likely traces to a read error, being one base from a far larger clone. The sample holds other DNA sequences that translate to the same CDR3. V usage is TRDV1 and J usage is TRDJ1, with 11 bases identical to TRDD3. Germline trimming cut 0 bases from V and 11 bases from J; bases unmatched to any gene: 23. The CDR3 length is 20 residues. Germline V gives CDR1 TSWWSYY, CDR2 QGS. The CDR3, as DNA: TGTGCTCTTGGGGAACTAGTACCGTCTCACTGGGGGATAAACACCCCAAAGCTCATCTTT. Translation gives CALGELVPSHWGINTPKLIF.